The 22 T cell receptor beta chains below come from one sample, sequenced in a study of blood T cell repertoires in COVID-19. Using immunoSEQ multiplex PCR, the repertoire was profiled, and TCRdb retains in-frame clones only, with some absent. The sample yields some 70,000 clones, over 75% seen once. The material sequenced was peripheral blood. The source is an elderly man with acute or convalescent COVID-19.

The chain joins TRBV9 to TRBJ2-3; possible D gene TRBD1, 7 bases. Germline CDR1 and CDR2: SGDLS and YYNGEE. The CDR3 runs 15 residues. Deletions cut 0 bases from V and 2 bases from J, with 10 bases between. DNA for the CDR3: TGTGCCAGCAGCGTAGTGGAGGGGGCCACAGATACGCAGTATTTT. This sequence encodes CASSVVEGATDTQYF.

The chain joins TRBV5-1 to TRBJ2-1; 9 positions match TRBD2. V trimming: 0 bases; J trimming: 5 bases; junction bases outside the gene matches: 3. CDR1 is SGHRS, CDR2 YFSETQ, per germline. The CDR3 runs to 15 residues. Here the CDR3 reads CASSLGLADHNEQFF. CDR3 sequence (DNA): TGCGCCAGCAGCTTGGGACTAGCGGACCACAATGAGCAGTTCTTC.

V usage is TRBV7-9 and J usage is TRBJ2-1, with 9 positions matching TRBD2. This CDR3 contains 17 residues. Germline CDR1 and CDR2: SEHNR and FQNEAQ (reference sequence). V was pared by 10 bases and J by 4 bases, with 17 bases of the junction left unmatched. The CDR3 is CAIFREAGGPGYNEQFF. The DNA of the CDR3 is TGTGCCATCTTCAGGGAGGCGGGAGGGCCAGGATACAATGAGCAGTTCTTC.

This chain joins TRBV5-1 and TRBJ2-6; possibly TRBD2 for D (6 bases). This CDR3 has 16 residues. V was pared by 5 bases and J by 3 bases, with 15 bases between. The germline CDR1 and CDR2 sequences are SGHRS and YFSETQ. CDR3 protein: CASRNAPGDGANVLTF. CDR3 DNA sequence: TGCGCCAGCAGAAATGCCCCGGGGGATGGGGCCAACGTCCTGACTTTC.

The rearrangement joins TRBV6-5 to TRBJ1-5, with 7 bases aligning to TRBD1. This CDR3 comprises 14 residues. Per germline, CDR1 MNHEY and CDR2 SVGAGI. After removal of 0 bases from V and 7 bases from J, the junction contained 3 bases not matched to a gene. The chain's CDR3 is CASSYSRGPQPQHF. The CDR3 DNA reads as TGTGCCAGCAGTTACTCGAGGGGGCCCCAGCCCCAGCATTTT.

The CDR3: CASTHLPGKQFF. CDR3 coding DNA: TGTGCCAGCACCCACCTACCAGGAAAGCAGTTCTTC. The chain joins TRBV5-8 to TRBJ2-1, with unresolved D. Germline CDR1 reads SGHTS; CDR2 reads YDEGEE. The V gene lost 6 bases and the J gene lost 11 bases, with 15 bases spanning the gap. This CDR3 spans 12 amino acids.

This rearrangement joins TRBV7-8 to TRBJ2-1; 8 positions match TRBD1. In germline, CDR1 is SGHVS, CDR2 FQNEAQ. The V gene end was trimmed by 5 bases and the J gene end by 6 bases; junction bases not matched to a gene: 3. The CDR3 runs to 13 residues. The CDR3 spells CASSQDRGNEQFF. CDR3 sequence (DNA): TGTGCCAGCAGCCAAGACAGGGGCAATGAGCAGTTCTTC.

This chain connects TRBV5-1 to TRBJ2-6; D is possibly TRBD1 (6 bases). Germline V lookup: CDR1 SGHRS, CDR2 YFSETQ. The CDR3 sequence is 17 residues long. Trimming removed 2 bases from V and 1 base from J, with 13 bases in between. The CDR3 DNA follows: TGCGCCAGCAGCTTAAGGGGGACCAATTCTGGGGCCAACGTCCTGACTTTC. As protein: CASSLRGTNSGANVLTF. Full variable domain (outside the CDR3, taken from reference TRBV5-1 and TRBJ2-6): KAGVTQTPRYLIKTRGQQVTLSCSPISGHRSVSWYQQTPGQGLQFLFEYFSETQRNKGNFPGRFSGRQFSNSRSEMNVSTLELGDSALYLCASSLRGTNSGANVLTFGAGSRLTVL.

CDR3 DNA: TGTGCCAGCAGCCAAGATAAGTCCGGCTATGGCTACACCTTC. Protein product: CASSQDKSGYGYTF. V usage is TRBV3-1 (or the pseudogene TRBV3-2) and J usage is TRBJ1-2; D gene uncertain. CDR3 size: 14 residues. V dropped 0 bases and J dropped 4 bases, with 9 bases sitting between them. The V gene's germline CDR1 is LGHDT and CDR2 YNNKEL (reference sequence).

The chain couples TRBV2 to TRBJ2-7, with D uncertain. In germline, CDR1 is SNHLY, CDR2 FYNNEI. With 8 bases removed from V and 0 bases from J, the gap between germline ends came to 14 bases. The CDR3 runs 14 residues. CDR3 protein: CASVSNPGSYEQYF. As DNA, the CDR3 is TGTGCCAGCGTCTCTAATCCGGGCTCCTACGAGCAGTACTTC.

The chain couples TRBV19 to TRBJ2-5, with D tentatively TRBD2 (6 bases). The V gene lost 6 bases and the J gene lost 3 bases, with 14 bases spanning the gap. CDR1 and CDR2 from the germline V gene are LNHDA and SQIVND (reference sequence). The CDR3 is 14 residues long. The CDR3 DNA sequence: TGTGCCAGTAGCGAACTAGCCTTTAAAGAGACCCAGTACTTC. It specifies CASSELAFKETQYF.

The chain employs TRBV7-9 and TRBJ2-1, with 8 bases identical to TRBD2. The V and J ends lost 2 bases and 6 bases, in that order; junction bases with no gene match: 18. Germline V CDR1 and CDR2: SEHNR, FQNEAQ (reference sequence). The CDR3 is 19 amino acids. CDR3 loop: CASSLKPRPRPSGPNEQFF. CDR3 DNA sequence: TGTGCCAGCAGCTTAAAACCCCGGCCCCGGCCTAGCGGGCCCAATGAGCAGTTCTTC.

This sequence joins TRBV6-6 and TRBJ1-1; D is ambiguous. V was clipped by 8 bases and J by 4 bases, with 11 bases between them. CDR3 length: 12 residues. The V gene's germline CDR1 is MNHNY and CDR2 SVGAGI (reference sequence). The CDR3 DNA sequence: TGTGCCAGCCGGGGAGCGGGCACTGAAGCTTTCTTT. As protein: CASRGAGTEAFF.

The genes are TRBV12-2 and TRBJ1-3; the DNA was not used to check the table's D call, TRBD1. TRBV12-2 is a documented pseudogene. The CDR3 covers 17 residues. CDR3 sequence (DNA): TGTGCAAGTCGCTTAGGTGTAGGGGTGATCTCTGGAAACACCATATATTTT. Amino acids: CASRLGVGVISGNTIYF.

Comment on this clone: Other DNA sequences in the same sample also yield this CDR3. The rearrangement uses TRBV15 and TRBJ1-5; D gene uncertain. Deletions cut 1 base from V and 1 base from J, with 5 bases between. The CDR3 runs to 14 residues. In germline, CDR1 is LNHNV, CDR2 YYDKDF (reference sequence). The CDR3 DNA sequence: TGTGCCACCAGCAGAGTGACAAGCAATCAGCCCCAGCATTTT. It yields the protein CATSRVTSNQPQHF.

This chain joins TRBV7-9 and TRBJ1-3, with 8 positions matching TRBD1. The CDR3 has 16 amino acids. The V gene end was trimmed by 5 bases and the J gene end by 3 bases; junction bases not matched to a gene: 9. Per the germline V gene, CDR1 is SEHNR and CDR2 is FQNEAQ (reference sequence). CDR3 DNA: TGTGCCAGCAGCCCGGCAGGGGGCCTGTTTGGAAACACCATATATTTT. Amino acids: CASSPAGGLFGNTIYF.

This chain links TRBV7-2 with TRBJ2-7, with 10 nucleotides matching TRBD2. Germline CDR1 SGHTA, CDR2 FQGNSA. V lost 0 bases to trimming and J lost 3 bases; unmatched junction nucleotides: 8. The CDR3 covers 17 residues. The CDR3 sequence is CASSLARGASGSYEQYF. CDR3 nucleotide sequence: TGTGCCAGCAGCTTAGCTAGGGGGGCTAGCGGGAGCTACGAGCAGTACTTC.

V is TRBV11-2 and J is TRBJ1-1; possibly TRBD1 for D (6 bases). This CDR3 is 16 amino acids long. The ends were cut back, 5 bases at V and 5 bases at J, with 21 bases in the middle. Per germline, CDR1 SGHAT and CDR2 FQNNGV. The CDR3 bases are TGTGCCAGCAGCCCGAACACAGGGCTCAGGGGAACTGAAGCTTTCTTT. Its translation is CASSPNTGLRGTEAFF.

V gene TRBV24-1 combines with J gene TRBJ2-2, with 11 bases lining up with TRBD2. CDR1 and CDR2 from the germline V gene are KGHDR and SFDVKD. With V trimmed by 8 bases and J by 5 bases, 3 bases remained unmatched. This CDR3 contains 14 residues. DNA for the CDR3: TGTGCCACCAAGGCTAGCGGGAGGACCGGGGAGCTGTTTTTT. Amino acids: CATKASGRTGELFF.

V usage is TRBV19 and J usage is TRBJ1-6; possibly TRBD1 for D (6 bases). From germline, CDR1 is LNHDA and CDR2 SQIVND (reference sequence). V lost 7 bases and J lost 5, with 15 bases in between. This CDR3 contains 15 residues. CDR3 amino acids: CASNPGTLHNSPLHF. The DNA for the CDR3 is TGTGCCAGTAACCCCGGGACACTCCATAATTCACCCCTCCACTTT.

The rearrangement links TRBV6-1 to TRBJ1-3, with D perhaps TRBD1 (6 bases). Germline V gene lookup returns CDR1 MNHNS and CDR2 SASEGT. This CDR3 is 16 amino acids long. With 4 bases removed from V and 2 bases from J, the gap between germline ends came to 15 bases. In nucleotides, the CDR3 is TGTGCCAGCAGTGTCTTAGGGACACGGACTGGAAACACCATATATTTT. It codes for CASSVLGTRTGNTIYF.

This chain joins TRBV7-9 and TRBJ2-1, with 8 bases lining up with TRBD1. Germline V CDR1 and CDR2: SEHNR, FQNEAQ (reference sequence). The CDR3 has 16 amino acids. V shed 1 base, J shed 2 bases, and the junction held 4 bases outside the gene matches. The CDR3 here is CASSLGTGSPYNEQFF. CDR3 sequence (DNA): TGTGCCAGCAGCTTAGGGACAGGGTCACCCTACAATGAGCAGTTCTTC. Together with reference TRBV7-9 and TRBJ2-1, the CDR3 gives the full variable domain: DTGVSQNPRHKITKRGQNVTFRCDPISEHNRLYWYRQTLGQGPEFLTYFQNEAQLEKSRLLSDRFSAERPKGSFSTLEIQRTEQGDSAMYLCASSLGTGSPYNEQFFGPGTRLTVL.